A single sample gave rise to the 5 T cell receptor beta chains below, sequenced in a study of cytomegalovirus exposure and HLA in healthy donors. PCR was performed using 60 Vbeta and 13 Jbeta primers. Here immunoSEQ multiplex PCR was the method, and the copy in TCRdb shows in-frame clones only, minus some. The sample consists of around 130,000 clones, roughly three quarters of them appearing once. The sample taken for sequencing was PBMCs. Source of these receptors: a woman under 30 in good health and CMV-seronegative.

The gene calls are TRBV6-5 and TRBJ2-1; 8 nucleotides line up with TRBD2. This CDR3 is 12 amino acids long. Looked up from germline, CDR1 is MNHEY and CDR2 is SVGAGI. After removal of 5 bases from V and 9 bases from J, the junction contained 3 bases not matched to a gene. CDR3 sequence reads: CASSSGRTEQFF. CDR3 in DNA: TGTGCCAGCAGTAGCGGGAGAACTGAGCAGTTCTTC.

The chain links TRBV6-1 to TRBJ1-5; 7 nucleotides agree with TRBD1. The CDR3 has 14 amino acids. Germline assignment: CDR1 MNHNS and CDR2 SASEGT. V shed 7 bases and J 3 bases; nucleotides not matched to a gene: 6. The CDR3 DNA reads TGTGCCAGCACCGGGGACAGCCACAATCAGCCCCAGCATTTT. Amino acids: CASTGDSHNQPQHF.

The chain has TRBV7-8 and TRBJ1-2; no reliable D call. Germline loops: CDR1 SGHVS, CDR2 FQNEAQ. Trimming pared 6 bases from V and 0 bases from J, leaving 32 bases between. The CDR3 length is 21 residues. This CDR3 reads CASSQFSGLASPSLPNYGYTF. CDR3 sequence (DNA): TGTGCCAGCAGTCAATTCTCGGGGTTGGCGTCCCCGTCACTGCCTAACTATGGCTACACCTTC.

The chain is built from TRBV15 and TRBJ1-3; a possible D gene is TRBD1 (6 bases). CDR3 length: 14 residues. V was pared by 1 base and J by 4 bases, with 8 bases between. The germline V gene has CDR1 LNHNV and CDR2 YYDKDF (reference sequence). The CDR3 reads CATSRGGQGNTIYF. For the CDR3, the DNA is TGTGCCACCAGCAGAGGTGGACAGGGAAACACCATATATTTT.

The J gene is TRBJ2-7, the V gene TRBV6-1; 10 positions agree with TRBD1. The CDR3 spans 15 residues. After removal of 6 bases from V and 2 bases from J, the junction contained 7 bases not matched to a gene. Germline V CDR1 and CDR2: MNHNS, SASEGT. CDR3 DNA: TGTGCCAGCAGGGAGGGGGACAGGGGCGCCTACGAGCAGTACTTC. It is translated as CASREGDRGAYEQYF.